The text below deals with one T cell receptor beta chain. Its antigen is still unknown. One base away there is no much larger clone; base qualities are not given. This specimen belongs to a study of cytomegalovirus exposure and HLA in healthy donors (dated by TCRdb to 2016 to 2017). Regarding the complete study: In an earlier analysis of 450 to 750 of the donors, about 270 Gb of sequence data and about 110 million unique TCR beta sequences from 180 million or so T cells were reported. Approximately 330 gigabases of sequencing data and 91 million or so unique TCR sequences made up an early release that covered 640 HLA-typed donors. Of the roughly 390 genotyped donors, 65% to 90% fell in the genetic ancestry cluster associated with self-reported Caucasian donors. The aim of the study was to test whether cataloging public T cell receptors could identify signatures of past pathogen exposure. The study used immunosequencing to profile the T cell repertoires of several hundred subjects and linked those repertoires to cytomegalovirus serostatus. Along with the approximately 700-subject first cohort, a separate validation cohort of some 130 different subjects was used. The study combined high-throughput TCR immunosequencing, statistical association of individual TCRs with disease status, and machine learning to predict cytomegalovirus infection status. A later analysis re-examined previously published TCR beta repertoires from 610 or so donors and added high-resolution HLA genotyping to investigate patterns of TCR occurrence. Rather than using new phenotypic data, the later analysis identified candidate immune exposures from TCR beta sequences and from how often those sequences occurred across donors. An earlier analysis of approximately 640 of the donors applied high-throughput TCR beta sequencing to assess whether each TCR beta V gene segment acted as functional or pseudogenic. Donor age, sex, ethnicity and CMV serostatus were compiled together with the repertoire data. In a later genetic analysis, genome-wide SNP genotypes for about 55% of the 666 donors were used, and that subset was treated as a discovery cohort. All discovery cohort repertoires had been generated on a single sequencing platform. HLA typing included class I and class II loci at four-digit resolution. Typing coverage varied by locus: roughly 629-640 donors for A, B, C, DRB1 and DQB1; more than 500 for DQA1; around 570 for DPA1; roughly 450 for DPB1. About five DR-DQ haplotypes were treated as single units for association and clustering because of strong linkage in the cohort. Among roughly 400 genotyped donors of the cohort, an average of approximately 220,000 unique TCR beta nucleotide sequences was sequenced per donor, of which about 19% were non-productive.

Libraries were made using the immunoSEQ multiplex PCR assay. For the multiplex PCR, a mixture combining 60 forward primers for TCR Vbeta segments and 13 reverse primers for TCR Jbeta segments was used. The CDR3 region of rearranged TCR beta genes was amplified from genomic DNA with a multiplex PCR assay. The amplified TCR beta libraries were sequenced on the Illumina HiSeq System as 87-base-pair reads. Processing in the source paper ran as follows. In a later analysis, 80 million or so unique TCR beta chains were counted across the 500 to 700 repertoires, and roughly 9.9 million of these chains were shared by at least two donors. Raw reads were error-corrected and collapsed into unique sequences with a nearest-neighbor algorithm that merged closely related sequences to remove PCR and sequencing errors. CDR3 sequences were aligned to IMGT reference sequences to assign V, D and J gene segments. For a sequence to be retained, at least a six-nucleotide match to both a V gene segment and a J gene segment was required. Rearrangements were classified as productive when the CDR3 lacked stop codons and remained in frame with V and J, and all other rearrangements were classified as non-productive. Following IMGT convention, CDR3 was defined as the stretch from the second conserved V-encoded cysteine to the conserved J-encoded phenylalanine. In an earlier analysis of more than 550 of the donors, sequences lacking an unambiguous match to a single V gene segment were excluded. In an earlier analysis of more than 500 of the donors, a V segment was called functional when productive rearrangements were above 56.7%, and segregating when the standard deviation between donors exceeded 5%. A statistical classification framework was built to diagnose cytomegalovirus status from the catalog of TCR beta chain sequences. V and J gene assignment, in a later analysis, came from comparing TCR nucleotide sequences with IMGT/GENE-DB human TR gene sequences. Using the TCRdist pipeline, a later analysis assigned CDR3 sequences along with most-parsimonious VDJ recombination scenarios. In a later analysis, each TCR beta chain was defined by its CDR3 amino acid sequence together with its V-gene family, and reads lacking a unique V-gene family were excluded. To address suspected cross-contamination and a sequencing artifact, a later analysis removed roughly 580 highly shared, low-generation-probability nucleotide sequences. In a later analysis, a clonal expansion index for each public chain was calculated from normalized within-repertoire ranks of inferred template counts. Generation probabilities in a later analysis came from a VDJ recombination model fitted to out-of-frame rearrangements, and those results were checked against IGoR. A later analysis scored TCR-TCR, TCR-HLA and TCR-CMV co-occurrence with hypergeometric tests, applying a repertoire-size bias correction to TCR pairs. To estimate false discovery rates, a later analysis permuted the HLA or CMV assignments 20 times. In a later analysis, co-occurring TCRs were grouped with DBSCAN, and TCRdist sequence similarity was added when clustering was performed within HLA-allele-positive subsets. Co-occurrence clustering excluded repertoires with fewer than 30,000 or more than 120,000 public chains, plus five with anomalous nucleotide sharing. This immuneACCESS table, as held by TCRdb, lists in-frame sequences with V and J called but not all clones. Of the missing ones, under half trace to an unresolved V gene in checked studies; the others have no known cause. V and J calls and clone size are copied from that table; D and trimming were computed from the DNA. The sample has under 90,000 clones on record, approximately 80% of them singletons. Together, the top ten hold around 3.7% of the sample.

What the authors observed across the whole study: Because the 87-base-pair reads could not distinguish some IMGT-functional V segments, including TRBV6-2 and TRBV6-3, those segments were excluded. Assigning TCR associations to individual alleles was difficult when HLA alleles, especially DR and DQ, strongly co-occurred. Only TCR beta chains were sequenced in this cohort, and the absence of alpha or paired-chain data limited detectable features. CMV serostatus was the only immune exposure information available for the cohort. In a later analysis, several top co-occurrence clusters were reported to appear linked to parvovirus B19, influenza, CMV and Epstein-Barr virus. In both the original and validation cohorts, the classifier was reported to diagnose cytomegalovirus status with high specificity and sensitivity. A further reported finding was that TCR beta sequences accurately predicted the HLA-A and HLA-B alleles for most subjects in the first cohort. In vitro tests confirmed that three of the cytomegalovirus-associated TCR beta chains recognize cytomegalovirus antigens. A cluster of highly shared sequence variants was judged likely to represent a technical artifact of the sequencing pipeline. According to a later analysis, TCR association rates differed among HLA loci, with DRB1 alleles showing the most associated TCRs and HLA-C alleles showing the fewest. V-gene and J-gene trimming of TCR beta chains was associated with a missense DCLRE1C variant in a later genetic analysis, and the association was replicated in an independent cohort. A total of some 180 TCR beta chains were listed by the study as associated with cytomegalovirus. Linkage disequilibrium might explain the correlated functional status among segregating V segments, but an unknown experimental factor could not be ruled out. Fewer than 20 rarely observed V segments, including chromosome 9 orphons, were excluded from the earlier analysis of 550 to 700 of the donors because counts were too low. A later analysis found that HLA-associated TCR beta chains were more clonally expanded and had lower generation probabilities than equally common non-associated chains. A later analysis associated 15,000 to 20,000 TCR beta sequences with specific HLA alleles at a false discovery rate of 0.05. In a later genetic analysis, fewer N-insertions in productive TCRs were reported among donors in an Asian-associated ancestry cluster than the approximately 710-donor mean. Presence/absence analyses assumed roughly uniform sequencing depth across donors, an assumption that may not hold. Most TCR sequences were observed very rarely across donors, whereas some public TCRs were present in many individuals. According to the authors, the approach could potentially be generalized to other disease states and immunological phenotypes. An earlier analysis of approximately 500 of the donors showed that most TCR beta V segments appeared in productive rearrangements either about 87% or about 30% of the time, which broadly matched IMGT annotations. A later analysis found that most CMV-associated TCR beta chains appeared HLA-restricted, with HLA associations seemingly driven largely by CMV exposure. Because some donors lacked HLA typing at each locus, the association tests relied only on the typed subset.

The cohort was made up of about 670 healthy bone marrow donors. All cohort members were sampled while nominally healthy, although unrecorded immune exposures were likely present. The donor was CMV seronegative and belonged to the group of 350 to 400 seronegative cohort members. A peripheral blood sample was provided by each donor, and peripheral blood mononuclear cells were used for TCR beta sequencing. The Qiagen DNeasy Blood Extraction Kit was used to extract genomic DNA from the blood cell samples. CDR3 length: 18 amino acids, cysteine to phenylalanine. Only the CDR3 part of the read is kept: 54 bases, read in frame from the first base. V was cut back by 0 bases and J by 1 base, leaving a gap of 18 bases between them. CDR1 and CDR2, looked up from the germline V gene, are SGDLS and YYNGEE.

Recombination connected TRBV9 to TRBJ2-3, with the D gene too uncertain to name. The specimen sequenced was PBMCs. This receptor was identified in a man aged 35 to 55 in good health and CMV-seronegative. The base sequence is TGTGCCAGCAGCGTAGGATTTCCCCACTCCTCTGGCACAGATACGCAGTATTTT. Its translation is CASSVGFPHSSGTDTQYF. Beyond the CDR3, the reference TRBV9 and TRBJ2-3 genes provide the residues; the full variable domain reads: DSGVTQTPKHLITATGQRVTLRCSPRSGDLSVYWYQQSLDQGLQFLIQYYNGEERAKGNILERFSAQQFPDLHSELNLSSLELGDSALYFCASSVGFPHSSGTDTQYFGPGTRLTVL.